This T cell receptor (beta chain) was profiled in a study of blood T cell repertoires in COVID-19. Whole-study context: The United States, Italy and Spain provided the acute and convalescent COVID-19 samples. Sources were T cells, B-cell-depleted T cells, or PBMCs; the material itself was cDNA or gDNA.

Source study methods: Amplification from reference gene primers served as the basis for estimated nucleated cell counts. Profiled with immunoSEQ multiplex PCR; TCRdb holds only in-frame clones, not every one. D and trimming come from the DNA, and the V and J calls and clone size come from that table. The sample consists of fewer than 150,000 clones, around 73% of them appearing once. A single count supports this clone. The sample contains more than one DNA sequence encoding this CDR3. Trimming cost V 6 bases and J 7 bases; bases outside gene matches: 15. This CDR3 has 17 amino acids. Germline values: CDR1 MNHEY, CDR2 SVGEGT.

Sequenced input: peripheral blood. V gene TRBV6-2 or TRBV6-3 combines with J gene TRBJ2-1; 10 nucleotides line up with TRBD2. The clonotype was recovered from a man aged 60 to 75 who had recovered from COVID-19. The CDR3 reads CASSSLAGGPWGNEQFF. CDR3 DNA sequence: TGTGCCAGCAGCTCCTTAGCGGGAGGACCCTGGGGGAATGAGCAGTTCTTC.